This is a list of T cell receptor beta chains from one sample in a study of T cell changes during pregnancy in multiple sclerosis. Sequencing used immunoSEQ multiplex PCR; TCRdb keeps in-frame clones, though not all of them. The table lists just under 80,000 clones, 85% to 95% of them singletons. Sequences were derived from peripheral blood, sampled in the second trimester of pregnancy. The receptor source for this set is a female donor in good health, enrolled as a control in a pregnancy study. CDR3s include the opening cysteine and the closing phenylalanine or tryptophan. D genes are given only for firm matches. A row's size may be missing; if present it is once, few, many or a size class.

abundance,d_gene,v_gene,j_gene,CDR3aa,CDR3nt
.,.,TRBV5-1,TRBJ2-3,CASSLPGVDTQYF,TGCGCCAGCAGCTTGCCAGGGGTAGATACGCAGTATTTT
.,.,TRBV5-6,TRBJ2-2,CASSLSTIGELFF,TGTGCCAGCAGCTTAAGCACCATCGGGGAGCTGTTTTTT
.,.,TRBV7-2,TRBJ1-2,CASRGGVDYGYTF,TGTGCCAGCAGAGGGGGGGTAGACTATGGCTACACCTTC
.,TRBD1,TRBV10-2,TRBJ2-7,CASSEPQGADLYISSYEQYF,TGCGCCAGCAGTGAGCCACAGGGGGCCGACTTGTACATCAGCTCCTACGAGCAGTACTTC
once,.,TRBV30,TRBJ1-2,CAWSVGRVDYGYTF,TGTGCCTGGAGTGTAGGCAGGGTCGACTATGGCTACACCTTC
.,.,TRBV4-3,TRBJ1-5,CASSQDPGLDQPQHF,TGCGCCAGCAGCCAAGATCCAGGGTTGGATCAGCCCCAGCATTTT
.,TRBD1,TRBV4-1,TRBJ1-6,CASSQGVDRALHF,TGCGCCAGCAGCCAGGGAGTGGACAGGGCCCTCCACTTT
once,.,TRBV29-1,TRBJ2-1,CSVAPAGATTDEQFF,TGCAGCGTCGCCCCCGCGGGGGCCACAACGGATGAGCAGTTCTTC
.,TRBD2,TRBV7-3,TRBJ2-1,CASSPGVAGGPNNEQFF,TGTGCCAGCAGCCCAGGGGTAGCGGGGGGCCCCAACAATGAGCAGTTCTTC
.,.,TRBV7-6,TRBJ2-7,CASSLEIESYEQYF,TGTGCCAGCAGCTTAGAAATAGAGTCCTACGAGCAGTACTTC
.,TRBD1,TRBV5-4,TRBJ2-7,CASSSRGQGAWEQYF,TGTGCCAGCAGCTCAAGGGGACAGGGGGCTTGGGAGCAGTACTTC
.,TRBD1,TRBV9,TRBJ2-5,CASSVGTGGRETQYF,TGTGCCAGCAGCGTTGGGACAGGGGGCAGGGAGACCCAGTACTTC
.,.,TRBV5-1,TRBJ2-6,CASSENTGANVLTF,TGCGCCAGCAGCGAAAACACTGGGGCCAACGTCCTGACTTTC
once,.,TRBV7-9,TRBJ1-1,CASSPTGNTEAFF,TGTGCCAGCAGCCCTACAGGTAACACTGAAGCTTTCTTT
few,.,TRBV7-2,TRBJ1-6,CASSQRVGGERGTLHF,TGTGCCAGCAGCCAACGGGTCGGGGGGGAGAGGGGAACCCTCCACTTT
.,.,TRBV28,TRBJ1-1,CASSGAEPGSNTEAFF,TGTGCCAGCAGTGGAGCGGAACCGGGTTCGAACACTGAAGCTTTCTTT
.,.,TRBV19,TRBJ1-6,CASTNRHSYNSPLHF,TGTGCCAGTACTAACAGGCACTCCTATAATTCACCCCTCCACTTT
.,TRBD2,TRBV30,TRBJ2-5,CAWRLSGGAPETQYF,TGTGCCTGGAGACTTAGCGGGGGGGCTCCCGAGACCCAGTACTTC
once,TRBD1,TRBV6-1,TRBJ1-2,CASREHKGTGDGYTF,TGTGCCAGCAGAGAACATAAAGGGACAGGGGATGGCTACACCTTC
.,.,TRBV19,TRBJ1-5,CASSVDSSSNQPQHF,TGTGCCAGTAGTGTAGACTCCTCCAGCAATCAGCCCCAGCATTTT
.,.,TRBV13,TRBJ1-6,CASSAAQSYNSPLHF,TGTGCCAGCAGCGCAGCACAGTCTTATAATTCACCCCTCCACTTT
.,.,TRBV19,TRBJ2-4,CASSVRDFPPSVKNIQYF,TGTGCCAGTAGTGTCCGGGACTTTCCTCCCTCCGTCAAAAACATTCAGTACTTC
.,.,TRBV19,TRBJ1-2,CASRDGGRNYGYTF,TGTGCCAGCAGGGATGGGGGGAGGAACTATGGCTACACCTTC
.,TRBD1,TRBV11-2,TRBJ2-7,CASSLEPGQVRHEQYF,TGTGCCAGCAGCTTGGAACCGGGACAGGTCCGCCACGAGCAGTACTTC
.,.,TRBV7-2,TRBJ1-2,CASSLDNNYGYTF,TGTGCCAGCAGCTTAGACAATAACTATGGCTACACCTTC
once,.,TRBV7-9,TRBJ1-2,CASSPTGYYGYTF,TGTGCCAGCAGCCCCACAGGGTACTATGGCTACACCTTC
.,.,TRBV9,TRBJ1-1,CASSVGAGDTEAFF,TGTGCCAGCAGCGTGGGAGCGGGGGACACTGAAGCTTTCTTT
.,.,TRBV4-3,TRBJ2-7,CASSQVLGESYEQYF,TGCGCCAGCAGCCAAGTGTTGGGAGAGTCCTACGAGCAGTACTTC
.,TRBD2,TRBV4-1,TRBJ2-2,CASSKGTSGAGELFF,TGCGCCAGCAGCAAAGGGACTAGCGGGGCCGGGGAGCTGTTTTTT
.,TRBD1,TRBV6-6,TRBJ2-1,CASSAGTGHNEQFF,TGTGCCAGCAGCGCCGGGACAGGCCACAATGAGCAGTTCTTC
.,.,TRBV11-3,TRBJ1-6,CASSFGQNLNSPLHF,TGTGCCAGCAGCTTCGGACAGAACCTAAATTCACCCCTCCACTTT
.,.,TRBV19,TRBJ2-1,CASSIDRELYNEQFF,TGTGCCAGTAGTATCGACAGAGAACTCTACAATGAGCAGTTCTTC
.,TRBD1,TRBV27,TRBJ2-2,CASSTSTGMEAGELFF,TGTGCCAGCAGTACCTCGACAGGGATGGAGGCCGGGGAGCTGTTTTTT
few,.,TRBV30,TRBJ2-7,CAWSVSLYYEQYF,TGTGCCTGGAGTGTATCCCTGTACTACGAGCAGTACTTC
.,TRBD1,TRBV5-5,TRBJ1-2,CASSHGQGAGGYTF,TGTGCCAGCAGCCATGGACAGGGGGCTGGTGGCTACACCTTC
.,.,TRBV7-9,TRBJ2-5,CASSLAIKGDLYQETQYF,TGTGCCAGCAGCTTAGCGATCAAAGGGGATCTGTACCAAGAGACCCAGTACTTC
.,.,TRBV5-4,TRBJ2-1,CASSLTGHNEQFF,TGTGCCAGCAGCTTGACAGGGCACAATGAGCAGTTCTTC
once,TRBD1,TRBV19,TRBJ2-5,CASSIGQGAETQYF,TGTGCCAGTAGTATAGGGCAGGGGGCTGAGACCCAGTACTTC
.,TRBD1,TRBV7-9,TRBJ1-5,CASSPGQGNSNQPQHF,TGTGCCAGCAGCCCGGGACAGGGTAATAGCAATCAGCCCCAGCATTTT
.,.,TRBV30,TRBJ1-1,CAWRDSIGEAFF,TGTGCCTGGAGGGACAGTATCGGTGAAGCTTTCTTT
.,TRBD1,TRBV25-1,TRBJ2-6,CASSDRTGVSGANVLTF,TGTGCCAGCAGTGACCGGACAGGGGTATCTGGGGCCAACGTCCTGACTTTC
.,TRBD2,TRBV9,TRBJ2-4,CASSVEAGGGKNIQYF,TGTGCCAGCAGCGTAGAAGCGGGGGGTGGCAAAAACATTCAGTACTTC
.,TRBD2,TRBV28,TRBJ2-1,CASRRAGGNSYNEQFF,TGTGCCAGCAGACGAGCGGGGGGGAATTCCTACAATGAGCAGTTCTTC
.,.,TRBV19,TRBJ1-5,CASNDRNSNQPQHF,TGTGCCAGTAACGACAGGAATAGCAATCAGCCCCAGCATTTT
.,.,TRBV18,TRBJ1-4,CASSTGSNEKLFF,TGTGCCAGCTCCACGGGGAGCAATGAAAAACTGTTTTTT
.,TRBD1,TRBV11-2,TRBJ2-2,CASSLNRGHMVTGELFF,TGTGCCAGCAGCTTAAACAGGGGGCACATGGTAACCGGGGAGCTGTTTTTT
few,TRBD1,TRBV30,TRBJ1-1,CAWKDRVNTEAFF,TGTGCCTGGAAGGACAGGGTGAACACTGAAGCTTTCTTT
.,TRBD1,TRBV15,TRBJ1-4,CATSRVRGRTNEKLFF,TGTGCCACCAGCAGAGTCAGGGGGCGGACTAATGAAAAACTGTTTTTT
.,.,TRBV4-3,TRBJ2-7,CASSPTKGANYEQYF,TGCGCCAGCAGCCCTACTAAAGGGGCAAACTACGAGCAGTACTTC